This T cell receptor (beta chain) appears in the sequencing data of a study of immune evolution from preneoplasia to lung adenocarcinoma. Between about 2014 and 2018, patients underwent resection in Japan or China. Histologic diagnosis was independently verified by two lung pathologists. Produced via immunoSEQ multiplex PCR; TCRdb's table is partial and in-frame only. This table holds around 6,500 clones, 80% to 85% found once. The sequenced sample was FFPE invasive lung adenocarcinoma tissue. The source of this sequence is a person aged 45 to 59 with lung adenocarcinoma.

CDR3 coding DNA: TGTGCCATCAGTCCCGGAGCGGGAGCGAACAATGAGCAGTTCTTC. It encodes CAISPGAGANNEQFF. The J gene is TRBJ2-1, the V gene TRBV10-3, with 8 bases lining up with TRBD2. Germline assignment: CDR1 ENHRY and CDR2 SYGVKD. V trimming: 5 bases; J trimming: 5 bases; junction bases outside the gene matches: 8. This CDR3 has 15 amino acids.